What follows are 32 T cell receptor beta chains derived from one specimen sequenced in a study of chemoradiotherapy in HPV16-positive cancers. Only in-frame clones appear in the TCRdb table, and some are missing; sequencing was by immunoSEQ multiplex PCR. Altogether tens of thousands of clones are present, around 86% being singletons, with the ten largest covering under 2.5%. The sequenced sample was blood, obtained from a patient who underwent chemoradiotherapy. The receptors shown here come from a human donor with HPV-associated anogenital cancer.

J is TRBJ2-1 and V is TRBV7-3; tentatively, D is TRBD1 or TRBD2 (5 bases each). This CDR3 region has 17 residues. Looked up from germline, CDR1 is SGHTA and CDR2 is FQGTGA. V lost 2 bases and J lost 2, with 16 bases in between. CDR3 in amino acids: CASSLGQGPLTYNEQFF. The CDR3 DNA is TGTGCCAGCAGCTTAGGTCAGGGACCGCTGACCTACAATGAGCAGTTCTTC. Combining the CDR3 with reference TRBV7-3 and TRBJ2-1 gives the whole variable domain GAGVSQTPSNKVTEKGKYVELRCDPISGHTALYWYRQSLGQGPEFLIYFQGTGAADDSGLPNDRFFAVRPEGSVSTLKIQRTERGDSAVYLCASSLGQGPLTYNEQFFGPGTRLTVL.

The rearrangement joins TRBV10-3 to TRBJ2-3, with 10 bases matching TRBD2. The CDR3 totals 15 residues. V lost 6 bases, J lost 8 bases, and 11 bases stayed unmatched. CDR1 ENHRY and CDR2 SYGVKD come from the germline V gene. The CDR3 nucleotides read TGTGCCATCAGGCCTACTAGCGGGGATGGAGTTACGCAGTATTTT. Translating gives CAIRPTSGDGVTQYF.

The V and J genes are TRBV6-6 and TRBJ2-1; 12 positions match TRBD2. The CDR3 covers 16 residues. Per the germline V gene, CDR1 is MNHNY and CDR2 is SVGAGI (reference sequence). The V gene end was trimmed by 2 bases and the J gene end by 7 bases; junction bases not matched to a gene: 6. The CDR3 nucleotides are TGTGCCAGCAGTTACCCCGCGCTAGCGGGGGGGAATGAGCAGTTCTTC. The encoded protein is CASSYPALAGGNEQFF.

The V gene is TRBV25-1, the J gene TRBJ1-3, with unresolved D. Germline loops: CDR1 MGHDK, CDR2 SYGVNS. The CDR3 contains 17 residues. With 1 base removed from V and 0 bases from J, the gap between germline ends came to 13 bases. The CDR3 DNA is TGTGCCAGCAGTGAATCCGGGATTTTTGACTCTGGAAACACCATATATTTT. Translating gives CASSESGIFDSGNTIYF.

This clone was counted a few times. This sequence joins TRBV5-5 and TRBJ1-1, with D hard to call. CDR3 length: 15 residues. Per germline, CDR1 SGHKS and CDR2 YYEKEE (reference sequence). V was pared by 4 bases and J by 0 bases, with 13 bases between. The CDR3, as DNA: TGTGCCAGCAGCCCGAGGACGGCCCTGAACACTGAAGCTTTCTTT. Its translation is CASSPRTALNTEAFF. Full variable domain (outside the CDR3, taken from reference TRBV5-5 and TRBJ1-1): DAGVTQSPTHLIKTRGQQVTLRCSPISGHKSVSWYQQVLGQGPQFIFQYYEKEERGRGNFPDRFSARQFPNYSSELNVNALLLGDSALYLCASSPRTALNTEAFFGQGTRLTVV.

This chain uses TRBV19 with TRBJ2-2; tentative D call: TRBD1 (6 bases). Germline CDR1 is LNHDA and CDR2 is SQIVND (reference sequence). The CDR3 has 13 amino acids. V lost 4 bases, J lost 8 bases, and 11 bases lay in between. The chain's CDR3 is CASSTGQRGELFF. CDR3 coding DNA: TGTGCCAGTAGTACCGGACAGCGGGGGGAGCTGTTTTTT.

V and J are TRBV27 and TRBJ1-2, with 8 bases fitting TRBD1. Germline CDR1 is MNHEY and CDR2 is SMNVEV (reference sequence). There are 14 residues in the CDR3. The trim removed 3 bases at V and 10 bases at J, leaving 10 bases unmatched. The CDR3 region is CASSFTTGGLVYTF. In DNA form, the CDR3 reads TGTGCCAGCAGTTTCACCACAGGGGGGTTGGTCTACACCTTC.

CDR3 bases: TGTGCCAGCAGCTGGGGGCAGTCCGGAAACACCATATATTTT. Translating it yields CASSWGQSGNTIYF. This chain uses TRBV7-9 with TRBJ1-3, with a weak D call TRBD1 (6 bases). V was cut by 4 bases and J by 4 bases, with 11 bases left in between. The germline gives CDR1 SEHNR, CDR2 FQNEAQ (reference sequence). This CDR3 spans 14 amino acids.

This clone was detected only a few times. The chain has TRBV18 and TRBJ1-6, with no clear D. Between the trimmed V and J ends, which lost 2 bases and 6 bases, there was a span of 11 bases. The CDR3 totals 15 residues. CDR1 KGHSH and CDR2 LQKENI come from the germline V gene. CDR3 protein: CASSPNPASNSPLHF. The CDR3 coding sequence is TGTGCCAGCTCACCAAATCCAGCTTCTAATTCACCCCTCCACTTT.

The chain joins TRBV28 to TRBJ2-3; D call uncertain. Trimming shortened V by 2 bases and J by 4 bases, and 7 bases separated the two germline ends. Germline V gene sequence: CDR1 MDHEN, CDR2 SYDVKM. The CDR3 totals 13 residues. CDR3 region: CASSLALPDTQYF. In DNA, the CDR3 is TGTGCCAGCAGTTTAGCCTTACCAGATACGCAGTATTTT. The variable domain in full, completed from reference TRBV28 and TRBJ2-3, reads DVKVTQSSRYLVKRTGEKVFLECVQDMDHENMFWYRQDPGLGLRLIYFSYDVKMKEKGDIPEGYSVSREKKERFSLILESASTNQTSMYLCASSLALPDTQYFGPGTRLTVL.

The rearrangement links TRBV7-2 to TRBJ1-1; a weak D match, TRBD1 (5 bases). Trimming stripped 1 base from V and 7 bases from J, with 13 bases between. This CDR3 is built from 14 residues. Germline CDR1 SGHTA, CDR2 FQGNSA. CDR3 loop: CASSLGQGFFEAFF. The CDR3 nucleotides are TGTGCCAGCAGCTTAGGCCAGGGCTTTTTTGAAGCTTTCTTT.

The rearrangement uses TRBV19 and TRBJ1-2; D call uncertain. V was cut by 7 bases and J by 8 bases, with 11 bases left in between. Germline CDR1 and CDR2: LNHDA and SQIVND (reference sequence). This CDR3 has 11 amino acids. DNA for the CDR3: TGTGCCAGTACGGAGAGATGGGGCTACACCTTC. Residues: CASTERWGYTF. Variable domain in full (rest from reference TRBV19 and TRBJ1-2): DGGITQSPKYLFRKEGQNVTLSCEQNLNHDAMYWYRQDPGQGLRLIYYSQIVNDFQKGDIAEGYSVSREKKESFPLTVTSAQKNPTAFYLCASTERWGYTFGSGTRLTVV.

V gene TRBV4-2 combines with J gene TRBJ2-5, with D possibly TRBD1 on 6 matching bases. The CDR3 loop spans 16 amino acids. Germline V lookup: CDR1 LGHNA, CDR2 YNFKEQ. V shed 4 bases and J shed 0 bases, with 15 bases lying between them. CDR3 sequence (DNA): TGTGCCAGCAGCCCGGAGGACAGCACTTACCAAGAGACCCAGTACTTC. Protein sequence: CASSPEDSTYQETQYF.

The V call is TRBV7-2, the J call TRBJ1-1; D perhaps matches TRBD1 (6 bases). Germline CDR1 and CDR2: SGHTA and FQGNSA. The V end was cut by 2 bases, the J end by 3 bases, with 25 bases between. CDR3 length: 19 amino acids. CDR3 nucleotides: TGTGCCAGCAGCTTACAGGGAACGGGGGCGGTCGGGGGGTACACTGAAGCTTTCTTT. It yields the protein CASSLQGTGAVGGYTEAFF.

The rearrangement links TRBV11-2 to TRBJ2-1; D gene uncertain. CDR1 is SGHAT and CDR2 is FQNNGV in the germline V gene. Deletions cut 4 bases from V and 0 bases from J, with 16 bases between. This CDR3 contains 17 residues. CDR3 DNA: TGTGCCAGCAGCTCCTCCCCTCTGGCGGTCTCCTACAATGAGCAGTTCTTC. It encodes CASSSSPLAVSYNEQFF. Based on the CDR3 plus reference TRBV11-2 and TRBJ2-1, the full variable domain is EAGVAQSPRYKIIEKRQSVAFWCNPISGHATLYWYQQILGQGPKLLIQFQNNGVVDDSQLPKDRFSAERLKGVDSTLKIQPAKLEDSAVYLCASSSSPLAVSYNEQFFGPGTRLTVL.

The rearrangement links TRBV7-7 to TRBJ2-7; 9 bases are a match to TRBD1. In germline, CDR1 is SSHAT, CDR2 FNYEAQ (reference sequence). The CDR3 totals 14 residues. Losses at the gene ends were 5 bases for V and 5 bases for J; bases not matched to a gene: 7. CDR3: CASSAGQGAHEQYF. DNA for the CDR3: TGTGCCAGCAGCGCGGGACAGGGAGCCCACGAGCAGTACTTC.

Here the CDR3 reads CASSERGGDEAFF. As DNA, the CDR3 is TGTGCCAGCAGTGAACGGGGTGGAGATGAAGCTTTCTTT. The chain employs TRBV25-1 and TRBJ1-1; D is uncertain. The ends were cut back, 2 bases at V and 7 bases at J, with 11 bases in the middle. Germline loops: CDR1 MGHDK, CDR2 SYGVNS. The CDR3 contains 13 residues.

The chain employs TRBV7-2 and TRBJ2-1; D remains ambiguous. Trimming shortened V by 3 bases and J by 1 base, and 16 bases separated the two germline ends. Germline CDR1 SGHTA, CDR2 FQGNSA. There are 17 residues in the CDR3. CDR3 coding DNA: TGTGCCAGCAGCTTCTACCCGTCCGTAGCTTCCTACAATGAGCAGTTCTTC. Protein product: CASSFYPSVASYNEQFF. The whole variable domain, remainder taken from reference TRBV7-2 and TRBJ2-1, is GAGVSQSPSNKVTEKGKDVELRCDPISGHTALYWYRQSLGQGLEFLIYFQGNSAPDKSGLPSDRFSAERTGGSVSTLTIQRTQQEDSAVYLCASSFYPSVASYNEQFFGPGTRLTVL.

The chain joins TRBV6-1 to TRBJ2-5; unclear D gene. V was clipped by 2 bases and J by 5 bases, with 9 bases between them. This CDR3 spans 13 amino acids. The V gene's germline CDR1 is MNHNS and CDR2 SASEGT. CDR3 DNA sequence: TGTGCCAGCAGTGAAATCCCCGTGGAGACCCAGTACTTC. This gives the protein CASSEIPVETQYF.

The chain couples TRBV6-6 to TRBJ2-7; maybe TRBD1 (5 bases). CDR3 length: 15 amino acids. Germline CDR1 and CDR2: MNHNY and SVGAGI (reference sequence). The ends were cut back, 8 bases at V and 4 bases at J, with 21 bases in the middle. CDR3 amino acids: CASSTRGQGSYEQYF. In DNA, the CDR3 is TGTGCCAGCTCTACCCGTGGGCAGGGTTCTTACGAGCAGTACTTC.

This chain joins TRBV7-2 and TRBJ2-7; D may be TRBD1 (6 bases). Germline CDR1 reads SGHTA; CDR2 reads FQGNSA. The CDR3 is made up of 14 amino acids. The ends were cut back, 1 base at V and 5 bases at J, with 12 bases in the middle. CDR3 residues: CASSLGAGEHEQYF. Here the CDR3 DNA reads TGTGCCAGCAGCTTAGGGGCAGGGGAACACGAGCAGTACTTC.

V usage is TRBV5-1 and J usage is TRBJ2-1, with 8 bases fitting TRBD2. V lost 6 bases to trimming and J lost 5 bases; unmatched junction nucleotides: 7. Germline V lookup: CDR1 SGHRS, CDR2 YFSETQ. CDR3 length: 14 residues. CDR3 DNA sequence: TGCGCCAGCATTCCGGGAGGGCCTGACAATGAGCAGTTCTTC. Translation: CASIPGGPDNEQFF.

J is TRBJ1-4 and V is TRBV5-4, with a tentative D call TRBD1 (5 bases). The germline V and J ends were trimmed by 2 bases and 3 bases, with 8 bases remaining between them. Germline V gene sequence: CDR1 SGHNT, CDR2 YYREEE (reference sequence). The CDR3 loop spans 14 amino acids. The CDR3 reads CASSLTRANEKLFF. CDR3 nucleotide sequence: TGTGCCAGCAGCTTAACCAGGGCTAATGAAAAACTGTTTTTT.

The CDR3 region is CASSLARAMKGYEQYF. In DNA, the CDR3 is TGTGCCAGCAGCTTAGCAAGGGCAATGAAAGGCTACGAGCAGTACTTC. The V gene is TRBV7-8, the J gene TRBJ2-7; D is unclear. The germline V and J ends were trimmed by 0 bases and 3 bases, with 15 bases remaining between them. Germline lookup yields CDR1 SGHVS and CDR2 FQNEAQ. This CDR3 has 16 amino acids.

The CDR3 DNA reads as TGTGCCAACCCGGTGGGACAGGGGGCTGTCAATGAGCAGTTCTTC. Protein: CANPVGQGAVNEQFF. J is TRBJ2-1 and V is TRBV2; 12 bases match TRBD1. J was trimmed by 6 bases and V by 10 bases; bases with no gene match: 10. Germline CDR1 reads SNHLY; CDR2 reads FYNNEI. The CDR3 contains 15 residues.

This rearrangement joins TRBV11-2 to TRBJ1-2; D remains ambiguous. CDR1 is SGHAT, CDR2 FQNNGV, per germline. V was shortened by 2 bases and J by 4 bases, with 11 bases between the two germline ends. CDR3 length: 14 residues. The CDR3 loop reads CASSLTGRAYGYTF. The CDR3 coding sequence is TGTGCCAGCAGCTTAACCGGTCGCGCCTATGGCTACACCTTC.

The chain carries TRBV5-1 and TRBJ2-7, with TRBD2 identical over 7 bases. The CDR3 is 13 residues long. The V gene's germline CDR1 is SGHRS and CDR2 YFSETQ. J was trimmed by 9 bases and V by 1 base; bases with no gene match: 7. CDR3 nucleotide sequence: TGCGCCAGCAGCTTGTCAGGGAGGGAGGGGCAGTACTTC. It codes for CASSLSGREGQYF.

The chain recombines TRBV6-1 with TRBJ1-4; 8 nucleotides agree with TRBD1. V shed 5 bases, J shed 8 bases, and the junction held 10 bases outside the gene matches. Looked up from germline, CDR1 is MNHNS and CDR2 is SASEGT. The CDR3 extends over 15 amino acids. The CDR3 nucleotides are TGTGCCAGCAGTCAGAGGACAGGGTCAACGGAAAAACTGTTTTTT. It codes for CASSQRTGSTEKLFF.

The chain carries TRBV9 and TRBJ2-7, with a possible D match to TRBD2 (6 bases). CDR3 length: 12 residues. Germline CDR1 and CDR2: SGDLS and YYNGEE. The V gene lost 3 bases and the J gene lost 7 bases, with 11 bases spanning the gap. CDR3 DNA: TGTGCCAGCAGCGGAGATGCGGGAGAGCAGTACTTC. Its protein is CASSGDAGEQYF.

The chain joins TRBV6-1 to TRBJ2-3, with 7 bases lining up with TRBD1. V trimming: 4 bases; J trimming: 0 bases; junction bases outside the gene matches: 4. This CDR3 is built from 15 residues. Germline assignment: CDR1 MNHNS and CDR2 SASEGT. The CDR3 coding sequence is TGTGCCAGCAGTGCACGGGACAGTAGCACAGATACGCAGTATTTT. The encoded protein is CASSARDSSTDTQYF.

The chain employs TRBV7-9 and TRBJ1-4, with D unclear. The V gene's germline CDR1 is SEHNR and CDR2 FQNEAQ (reference sequence). The V gene lost 2 bases and the J gene lost 8 bases, with 18 bases spanning the gap. CDR3 size: 16 residues. DNA for the CDR3: TGTGCCAGCAGCTTAATGGGCGCAGGTTCCGGAGAAAAACTGTTTTTT. Residues: CASSLMGAGSGEKLFF.

The V gene is TRBV16, the J gene TRBJ1-1, with D possibly being TRBD1 (6 bases). V was clipped by 0 bases and J by 3 bases, with 14 bases between them. The CDR3 runs to 16 residues. Per the germline V gene, CDR1 is KGHSY and CDR2 is FQNENV. CDR3 bases: TGTGCCAGCAGCCAATCGTTCTCAGGGGTCGACACTGAAGCTTTCTTT. It is translated as CASSQSFSGVDTEAFF.